The 5 T cell receptor beta chains given below trace back to one sample, sequenced in a study of blood T cell repertoires in COVID-19. This table comes from immunoSEQ multiplex PCR, and its TCRdb copy is limited to in-frame clones, with some not included. The sample consists of around 260,000 clones, about 85% of them appearing once. The sample taken for sequencing was peripheral blood. The source of these receptors is a human donor in a cohort sampled during active COVID-19.

This rearrangement joins TRBV6-5 to TRBJ1-2, with D unclear. This CDR3 is 15 amino acids long. V was cut by 7 bases and J by 2 bases, with 17 bases left in between. Germline CDR1 and CDR2: MNHEY and SVGAGI. CDR3 amino acids: CASTLYEGSNYGYTF. CDR3 nucleotides: TGTGCCAGCACCCTGTATGAGGGCTCCAACTATGGCTACACCTTC.

The chain uses TRBV3-1 (or the pseudogene TRBV3-2) and TRBJ1-1; D is unresolved. Germline assignment: CDR1 LGHDT and CDR2 YNNKEL (reference sequence). The CDR3 extends over 18 amino acids. Trimming took off 0 bases at V and 3 bases at J, with 20 bases between the two ends. The CDR3, as DNA: TGTGCCAGCAGCCAAGAAGGAGCGAACCCCCGGGATTACACTGAAGCTTTCTTT. Translating gives CASSQEGANPRDYTEAFF.

The genes are TRBV7-2 and TRBJ2-1, with 9 positions matching TRBD2. The CDR3 extends over 15 amino acids. V dropped 6 bases and J dropped 4; count of bases not matched to a gene: 7. Germline V CDR1 and CDR2: SGHTA, FQGNSA. CDR3 sequence: CASRPPGLAYNEQFF. CDR3 DNA sequence: TGTGCCAGCAGACCGCCGGGACTAGCTTACAATGAGCAGTTCTTC.

The chain combines TRBV29-1 with TRBJ2-1, with a possible D match to TRBD2 (6 bases). The CDR3 runs to 14 residues. Germline-derived CDR1 and CDR2 are SQVTM and ANQGSEA. Between the trimmed V and J ends, which lost 1 base and 3 bases, there was a span of 10 bases. In nucleotides, the CDR3 is TGCAGCGTTGAAGGCGGGATCTACTACAATGAGCAGTTCTTC. It codes for CSVEGGIYYNEQFF.

This chain connects TRBV7-3 to TRBJ2-2; D is unresolved. Trimming shortened V by 4 bases and J by 5 bases, and 8 bases separated the two germline ends. The V gene's germline CDR1 is SGHTA and CDR2 FQGTGA. This CDR3 has 13 residues. CDR3 DNA sequence: TGTGCCAGCAGCTCCTCTAGGACCGGGGAGCTGTTTTTT. Translation gives CASSSSRTGELFF.